This T cell receptor (beta chain) appears in the sequencing data of a study of blood T cell repertoires in COVID-19. Profiled with immunoSEQ multiplex PCR; TCRdb holds only in-frame clones, not every one. Among around 300,000 clones listed, around nine tenths were seen once. The receptor was derived from a woman aged 55-70 years who had recovered from COVID-19. Sequenced: PBMCs or T cells enriched from blood (not recorded which).

The CDR3 nucleotides read TGTGCCAGCAGCTTAGGGGCGCAAGAGGGGACCCAGTACTTC. Translation: CASSLGAQEGTQYF. The rearrangement uses TRBV7-6 and TRBJ2-5, with a weak D call TRBD2 (5 bases). The CDR3 spans 14 residues. Germline values: CDR1 SGHVS, CDR2 FNYEAQ. V lost 1 base and J 7 bases, leaving 13 bases between the germline ends.